This T cell receptor (beta chain) came from a study of response to subunit inactivated influenza vaccine. Germline V gene data show CDR1 as SQVTM and CDR2 as ANQGSEA. The CDR3 is 17 amino acids. The V gene end was trimmed by 4 bases and the J gene end by 7 bases; junction bases not matched to a gene: 16. Only a few counts were recorded for this clonotype. Its antigen is as yet unknown. Study-wide points: The authors suggested that few new T cells are recruited per seasonal influenza vaccination.

Each CDR3 protein is one row after TCRdb ran MiXCR on the RT-PCR reads. The sample lists fewer than 550,000 distinct CDR3 sequences, about 25% occurring once. This chain joins TRBV29-1 and TRBJ2-1, with 10 bases identical to TRBD2. Sample: CD4+ T cells sorted from PBMCs, taken about 5 days after vaccination. This sequence originates from a man aged 45-65 years who received an inactivated influenza vaccine. The CDR3 DNA reads as TGCAGCGTTGGGGGTTTGGGGGCTAGCGGGAGAAAGAATGAGCAGTTCTTC. It specifies CSVGGLGASGRKNEQFF.